Presented here are 15 T cell receptor beta chains from one specimen sequenced in a study of T cell repertoires in cytomegalovirus infection. TCRdb redid the calling of the reads with MiXCR, one entry per CDR3 protein. The data contain about 740,000 distinct CDR3 sequences, 35% to 45% of them singletons. The sequenced sample was PBMCs. The receptors stem from a human donor in good health (CMV status not recorded). Some clones in this sample may be carry-over from other donors' samples.

Note on this clonotype: This may come from a read error, since a much larger clone is one base off. This sequence joins TRBV15 and TRBJ2-1; 9 bases map to TRBD2. CDR1 and CDR2 (germline): LNHNV, YYDKDF (reference sequence). The CDR3 loop spans 21 amino acids. This CDR3 is CATSSSLAGEVPVGAYNEKFF. The CDR3 DNA reads as TGTGCCACCAGCTCCTCATTAGCGGGAGAGGTCCCCGTTGGGGCCTACAATGAGAAGTTCTTC.

The chain employs TRBV5-1 and TRBJ2-1; maybe TRBD1 (5 bases). With 0 bases removed from V and 5 bases from J, the gap between germline ends came to 12 bases. The CDR3 totals 15 residues. Germline-derived CDR1 and CDR2 are SGHRS and YFSETQ. Here the CDR3 DNA reads TGCGCCAGCAGCTTGGGGCCGGACAAAGACAATGAGCAGTTCTTC. Its protein product is CASSLGPDKDNEQFF.

The chain joins TRBV28 to TRBJ1-2, with D tentatively TRBD1 (5 bases). CDR1 and CDR2 from the germline V gene are MDHEN and SYDVKM. V was trimmed by 7 bases and J by 6 bases, leaving 15 bases between them. CDR3 size: 13 residues. The CDR3 DNA follows: TGTGCCAGCACATGGGGCCACCTTAATGGCTACACCTTC. It specifies CASTWGHLNGYTF.

This clonotype was picked up a small number of times. As DNA, the CDR3 is TGTGCCAGCAGCTTGGCCGGGAGGGCCGGTCGGGGCAATGAGCAGTTCTTC. This codes for CASSLAGRAGRGNEQFF. This sequence joins TRBV5-6 and TRBJ2-1; TRBD2 aligns across 8 bases. The trim removed 0 bases at V and 6 bases at J, leaving 11 bases unmatched. Germline lookup yields CDR1 SGHDT and CDR2 YYEEEE. This CDR3 is built from 17 residues. Based on the CDR3 plus reference TRBV5-6 and TRBJ2-1, the full variable domain is DAGVTQSPTHLIKTRGQQVTLRCSPKSGHDTVSWYQQALGQGPQFIFQYYEEEERQRGNFPDRFSGHQFPNYSSELNVNALLLGDSALYLCASSLAGRAGRGNEQFFGPGTRLTVL.

This sequence joins TRBV6-5 and TRBJ1-2, with 7 bases that match TRBD1. The J segment lost 7 bases and the V segment lost 5 bases, leaving 4 bases of the junction unmatched. The germline V gene has CDR1 MNHEY and CDR2 SVGAGI. This CDR3 has 12 residues. CDR3 nucleotides: TGTGCCAGCAGTGCTGACAGGGCTGGCTACACCTTC. This encodes CASSADRAGYTF.

This sequence joins TRBV6-2 or TRBV6-3 and TRBJ2-7; 8 nucleotides align to TRBD1. The J segment lost 4 bases and the V segment lost 5 bases, leaving 10 bases of the junction unmatched. Germline V CDR1 and CDR2: MNHEY, SVGEGT. CDR3 length: 15 amino acids. CDR3 DNA sequence: TGTGCCAGCAGTACTGACAGGGGAGTAACGTACGAGCAGTACTTC. Protein sequence: CASSTDRGVTYEQYF.

The V call is TRBV28, the J call TRBJ1-3; TRBD1 aligns across 9 bases. V dropped 4 bases and J dropped 4; count of bases not matched to a gene: 11. The CDR3 spans 17 residues. Germline V gene lookup returns CDR1 MDHEN and CDR2 SYDVKM. CDR3 protein: CASSSTLDRGGGNTIYF. CDR3 coding DNA: TGTGCCAGCAGTTCCACCCTAGACAGGGGGGGCGGAAACACCATATATTTT.

This clonotype was counted ten times or more. The rearrangement uses TRBV7-8 and TRBJ2-7; TRBD1 aligns across 10 bases. Germline V gene sequence: CDR1 SGHVS, CDR2 FQNEAQ. The CDR3 covers 15 residues. The junction had 9 bases not matched to a gene; V was cut back by 4 bases and J by 6 bases. This chain's CDR3 is CASSSPFRTGGEQYF. CDR3 bases: TGTGCCAGCAGCTCCCCGTTCCGGACAGGGGGCGAGCAGTACTTC.

This clonotype was seen repeatedly, ten times or more. The J gene is TRBJ2-5, the V gene TRBV7-9, with 11 bases lining up with TRBD2. Germline lookup yields CDR1 SEHNR and CDR2 FQNEAQ (reference sequence). Trimming removed 2 bases from V and 5 bases from J; junction bases left unmatched: 7. The CDR3 spans 16 residues. The chain's CDR3 is CASSLISGRAGETQYF. CDR3 in DNA: TGTGCCAGCAGCTTAATTAGCGGGAGGGCCGGTGAGACCCAGTACTTC. Together with reference TRBV7-9 and TRBJ2-5, the CDR3 gives the full variable domain: DTGVSQNPRHKITKRGQNVTFRCDPISEHNRLYWYRQTLGQGPEFLTYFQNEAQLEKSRLLSDRFSAERPKGSFSTLEIQRTEQGDSAMYLCASSLISGRAGETQYFGPGTRLLVL.

This chain links TRBV19 with TRBJ2-4, with TRBD2 matching 12 bases. The CDR3 contains 19 residues. CDR1 and CDR2 (germline): LNHDA, SQIVND (reference sequence). Trimming cost V 5 bases and J 0 bases; bases outside gene matches: 11. CDR3 loop: CASSFGLAGSSLAKNIQYF. The DNA for the CDR3 is TGTGCCAGTAGTTTTGGACTAGCGGGATCCTCCTTAGCCAAAAACATTCAGTACTTC. Full variable domain (missing parts from reference TRBV19 and TRBJ2-4): DGGITQSPKYLFRKEGQNVTLSCEQNLNHDAMYWYRQDPGQGLRLIYYSQIVNDFQKGDIAEGYSVSREKKESFPLTVTSAQKNPTAFYLCASSFGLAGSSLAKNIQYFGAGTRLSVL.

The rearrangement uses TRBV20-1 and TRBJ2-5; D might be TRBD2 (5 bases). Looked up from germline, CDR1 is DFQATT and CDR2 is SNEGSKA (reference sequence). The CDR3 runs to 14 residues. V dropped 8 bases and J dropped 0 bases, with 16 bases sitting between them. CDR3 amino acids: CSSRGGTHQETQYF. In DNA form, the CDR3 reads TGCAGTTCTCGGGGTGGCACCCACCAAGAGACCCAGTACTTC.

The chain links TRBV28 to TRBJ2-2; D perhaps matches TRBD2 (7 bases). V was pared by 5 bases and J by 2 bases, with 18 bases between. Germline V gives CDR1 MDHEN, CDR2 SYDVKM. The CDR3 sequence is 17 residues long. The CDR3 nucleotides are TGTGCCAGCAGTCGAAACGTGGGGGGGCCTAACACCGGGGAGCTGTTTTTT. This codes for CASSRNVGGPNTGELFF.

The V call is TRBV5-1, the J call TRBJ1-1; 9 nucleotides agree with TRBD1. The CDR3 spans 16 residues. In germline, CDR1 is SGHRS, CDR2 YFSETQ. The V gene end was trimmed by 4 bases and the J gene end by 4 bases; junction bases not matched to a gene: 11. As DNA, the CDR3 is TGCGCCAGCAGCAGTACAGGGGGCGGTTGGAGCACTGAAGCTTTCTTT. Encoded protein: CASSSTGGGWSTEAFF.

This clonotype has a handful of counts. This chain joins TRBV12-3 or TRBV12-4 and TRBJ1-4; 9 nucleotides line up with TRBD1. The ends lost 3 bases at V and 8 bases at J; junction bases unmatched: 13. The CDR3 spans 17 residues. Here the CDR3 reads CASSLRNRGRFREKLFF. For the CDR3, the DNA is TGTGCCAGCAGTTTGAGGAACAGGGGGCGCTTTAGGGAAAAACTGTTTTTT.

This clonotype has only a few counts. The chain links TRBV6-5 to TRBJ2-7; tentative D call: TRBD1 (6 bases). The germline gives CDR1 MNHEY, CDR2 SVGAGI. V was cut by 0 bases and J by 5 bases, with 14 bases left in between. The CDR3 spans 15 residues. CDR3 residues: CASSYSAGDRNEQYF. Here the CDR3 DNA reads TGTGCCAGCAGTTACTCGGCAGGGGATCGCAACGAGCAGTACTTC.